This TCR beta chain was retrieved from a study of blood T cell repertoires in COVID-19. For the study at large: Sites across the United States, Italy and Spain contributed samples from acute and convalescent COVID-19. In each case, the material was cDNA or gDNA derived from T cells, B-cell-depleted T cells, or PBMCs.

Per the original data handling: Estimated nucleated cell counts came from reference gene primer amplification. This table comes from immunoSEQ multiplex PCR, and its TCRdb copy is limited to in-frame clones, with some not included. For V, J and clone size, that table is used; D and trimming come from the DNA. This table holds under 150,000 clones, nearly 90% found once. The CDR3 runs to 17 residues. CDR1 and CDR2 (germline): LNHDA, SQIVND (reference sequence). V was pared by 5 bases and J by 9 bases, with 26 bases between. The source material was peripheral blood. The chain joins TRBV19 to TRBJ1-5; TRBD1 might be the D (5 bases). The receptor was isolated from a woman aged 65 to 85 who had recovered from COVID-19. In DNA, the CDR3 is TGTGCCAGTAGTCCCGCGCGCGCAGCCCTTCGGGGGATGCCCCAGCATTTT. Translating gives CASSPARAALRGMPQHF. The variable domain in full, with the rest retrieved from reference TRBV19 and TRBJ1-5, is DGGITQSPKYLFRKEGQNVTLSCEQNLNHDAMYWYRQDPGQGLRLIYYSQIVNDFQKGDIAEGYSVSREKKESFPLTVTSAQKNPTAFYLCASSPARAALRGMPQHFGDGTRLSIL.